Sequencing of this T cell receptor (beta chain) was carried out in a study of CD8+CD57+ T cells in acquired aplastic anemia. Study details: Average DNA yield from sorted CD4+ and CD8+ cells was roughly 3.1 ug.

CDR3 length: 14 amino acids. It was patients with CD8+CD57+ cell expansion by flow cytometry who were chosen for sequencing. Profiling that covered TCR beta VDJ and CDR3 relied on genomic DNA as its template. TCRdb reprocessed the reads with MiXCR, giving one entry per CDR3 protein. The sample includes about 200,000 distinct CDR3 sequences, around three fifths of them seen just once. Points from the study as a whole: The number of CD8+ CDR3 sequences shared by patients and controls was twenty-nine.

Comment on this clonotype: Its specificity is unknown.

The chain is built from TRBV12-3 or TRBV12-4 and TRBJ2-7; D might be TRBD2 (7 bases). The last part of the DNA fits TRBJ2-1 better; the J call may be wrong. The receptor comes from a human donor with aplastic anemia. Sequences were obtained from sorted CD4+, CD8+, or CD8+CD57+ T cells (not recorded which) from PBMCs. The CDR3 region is CASSLTGGLDEQFF. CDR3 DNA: TGTGCCAGCAGTTTAACGGGGGGCTTGGATGAGCAGTTCTTC.